The present T cell receptor (beta chain) was sequenced within a study of CD8 T cells in ankylosing spondylitis. Study-level findings and limits: One TCR beta motif, made up of several highly homologous variants, appeared characteristic of ankylosing spondylitis blood.

The sample holds many counts of this clonotype. What it binds is unknown. In TCRdb, the 5' RACE reads were re-called with MiXCR into one record per CDR3 protein. Among just over 300,000 distinct CDR3 sequences, less than 25% were seen once, and the ten largest hold 3% to 4%. This clonotype was obtained from a female donor with ankylosing spondylitis or in good health (not recorded which). The sample comprised blood, either unsorted or a sorted T cell fraction (not recorded which).

As DNA, the CDR3 is TGTGCTACACGGGAACAGGGCAATCAGCCCCAGCATTTT. Protein: CATREQGNQPQHF. The chain joins TRBV6-6 to TRBJ1-5; D might be TRBD1 (5 bases). This CDR3 is built from 13 residues. Germline V gene data show CDR1 as MNHNY and CDR2 as SVGAGI (reference sequence).